This T cell receptor beta chain originates from a study of blood T cell repertoires in COVID-19. This CDR3 spans 11 amino acids. V was cut by 0 bases and J by 10 bases, with 5 bases left in between. Germline V CDR1 and CDR2: LGHDT, YNNKEL (reference sequence). Clones were sequenced by immunoSEQ multiplex PCR, and TCRdb holds only the in-frame ones, with some missing. Of 250,000 or so clones listed, 70% to 90% are singletons. V is TRBV3-1 (or the pseudogene TRBV3-2) and J is TRBJ2-3, with D uncertain. Sequenced input: peripheral blood. This receptor was identified in a man younger than 35 with active or convalescent COVID-19. CDR3 loop: CASSQDIAQYF. For the CDR3, the DNA is TGTGCCAGCAGCCAAGATATTGCGCAGTATTTT.